These 14 T cell receptor beta chains were sequenced from one sample in a study of blood T cell repertoires in COVID-19 (dated by TCRdb to about 2020). The method was the immunoSEQ multiplex PCR assay. The source is immuneACCESS, and TCRdb retained only in-frame sequences with V and J called. Part of the clones is not carried over; for the studies checked, unresolved V genes explain less than half of this, and the remainder is unexplained. Counted in this sample were some 350,000 clones; around 87% of them appeared once. The ten largest clones capture about 1% of the sample. Sequenced: PBMCs or T cells enriched from blood (not recorded which). These receptors were taken from a man between 18 and 35 years old who had recovered from COVID-19.

The chain joins TRBV9 to TRBJ2-2; 8 nucleotides align to TRBD2. CDR1 SGDLS and CDR2 YYNGEE come from the germline V gene. This CDR3 spans 15 amino acids. V lost 2 bases, J lost 5 bases, and 5 bases stayed unmatched. CDR3 in DNA: TGTGCCAGCAGCGTCCTCCCGGGGGGGACCGGGGAGCTGTTTTTT. Protein product: CASSVLPGGTGELFF.

The V call is TRBV2, the J call TRBJ1-4; D gene uncertain. This CDR3 region has 12 residues. V lost 8 bases, J lost 10 bases, and 14 bases lay in between. Germline V CDR1 and CDR2: SNHLY, FYNNEI. The DNA of the CDR3 is TGTGCCAGCTCGTTTACTGATGGAAAACTGTTTTTT. It specifies CASSFTDGKLFF.

This clone was found a few times. The J gene is TRBJ1-1, the V gene TRBV3-1 (or the pseudogene TRBV3-2); D is undetermined. Trimming left V 3 bases short and J 3 bases short, with 8 bases between. Per the germline V gene, CDR1 is LGHDT and CDR2 is YNNKEL (reference sequence). The CDR3 totals 13 residues. The CDR3 DNA is TGTGCCAGCAGCCAGGGCCGACACACTGAAGCTTTCTTT. It translates to CASSQGRHTEAFF.

V and J are TRBV5-1 and TRBJ2-1, with TRBD1 identical over 8 bases. Trimming cost V 4 bases and J 9 bases; bases outside gene matches: 12. The CDR3 loop spans 15 amino acids. The germline V gene has CDR1 SGHRS and CDR2 YFSETQ. The CDR3 here is CASSLGRGQAGEQFF. Written as DNA, the CDR3 is TGCGCCAGCAGCCTGGGCAGGGGGCAGGCGGGTGAGCAGTTCTTC.

The V and J genes are TRBV29-1 and TRBJ1-1; weak D call: TRBD1 (6 bases). The V end was cut by 6 bases, the J end by 6 bases, with 14 bases between. Germline V lookup: CDR1 SQVTM, CDR2 ANQGSEA. The CDR3 totals 12 residues. The CDR3 loop is CSVVTRGSEAFF. CDR3 in DNA: TGCAGCGTAGTGACCAGGGGTTCTGAAGCTTTCTTT.

The rearrangement joins TRBV18 to TRBJ2-5, with 9 nucleotides matching TRBD1. Germline V gene lookup returns CDR1 KGHSH and CDR2 LQKENI. Trimming took 3 bases from V and 0 from J; bases not matched to a gene: 2. CDR3 size: 15 residues. In DNA form, the CDR3 reads TGTGCCAGCTCACCGACAGGGGGAAACCAAGAGACCCAGTACTTC. Translation gives CASSPTGGNQETQYF. The full variable domain, its missing parts supplied by reference TRBV18 and TRBJ2-5, is NAGVMQNPRHLVRRRGQEARLRCSPMKGHSHVYWYRQLPEEGLKFMVYLQKENIIDESGMPKERFSAEFPKEGPSILRIQQVVRGDSAAYFCASSPTGGNQETQYFGPGTRLLVL.

DNA for the CDR3: TGTGCCAGTAGTTTCCCCTACCGGGACAGGGAGGATGGCTACACCTTC. It specifies CASSFPYRDREDGYTF. This chain joins TRBV19 and TRBJ1-2; 9 nucleotides match TRBD1. The CDR3 spans 16 residues. With V trimmed by 5 bases and J by 6 bases, 13 bases remained unmatched. Germline CDR1 is LNHDA and CDR2 is SQIVND (reference sequence).

The chain is built from TRBV27 and TRBJ2-7; 11 bases match TRBD2. CDR3 length: 16 amino acids. With 5 bases clipped from V and 2 bases from J, the junction kept 8 bases outside the gene matches. Germline CDR1 is MNHEY and CDR2 is SMNVEV (reference sequence). CDR3 region: CASSPRGLAGTYEQYF. Here the CDR3 DNA reads TGTGCCAGCAGTCCTAGAGGACTAGCGGGTACCTACGAGCAGTACTTC.

The genes are TRBV19 and TRBJ1-3; D uncertain. The germline V and J ends were trimmed by 3 bases and 1 base, with 7 bases remaining between them. Germline CDR1 is LNHDA and CDR2 is SQIVND (reference sequence). The length of the CDR3 is 14 residues. The CDR3 loop reads CASSMRYSGNTIYF. The DNA of the CDR3 is TGTGCCAGTAGTATGAGGTATTCTGGAAACACCATATATTTT.

This rearrangement joins TRBV9 to TRBJ2-5; the match to TRBD1 covers 10 bases. Per germline, CDR1 SGDLS and CDR2 YYNGEE. With 4 bases clipped from V and 4 bases from J, the junction kept 7 bases outside the gene matches. The CDR3 totals 15 residues. The CDR3 DNA reads as TGTGCCAGCAGCACCCGGACAGGGGGAGGAGAGACCCAGTACTTC. Protein sequence: CASSTRTGGGETQYF.

This clone has just a few counts. The chain recombines TRBV27 with TRBJ1-2, with D possibly matching TRBD1 (5 bases). With 4 bases removed from V and 3 bases from J, the gap between germline ends came to 12 bases. The CDR3 consists of 14 residues. The germline V gene encodes CDR1 MNHEY and CDR2 SMNVEV (reference sequence). The CDR3 DNA reads TGTGCCAGCAGTTCGGGGGGATTGGACTATGGCTACACCTTC. This encodes CASSSGGLDYGYTF.

This sequence joins TRBV14 and TRBJ2-7; D is ambiguous. CDR1 is SGHDN, CDR2 FVKESK, per germline. V lost 0 bases to trimming and J lost 0 bases, with 24 bases between them. The CDR3 is made up of 20 amino acids. Here the CDR3 reads CASSQDPPAAQTVRSYEQYF. The CDR3, as DNA: TGTGCCAGCAGCCAAGACCCCCCGGCGGCCCAGACCGTTCGCTCCTACGAGCAGTACTTC.

A remark on this clone: At the DNA level, this CDR3 is encoded by other sequences in the same sample as well. The chain joins TRBV18 to TRBJ1-1, with a tentative D call TRBD1 (5 bases). Between the trimmed V and J ends, which lost 3 bases and 1 base, there was a span of 9 bases. The CDR3 consists of 14 residues. Germline V gene sequence: CDR1 KGHSH, CDR2 LQKENI. The CDR3 sequence is CASSPTTANTEAFF. DNA for the CDR3: TGTGCCAGCTCACCGACGACAGCGAACACTGAAGCTTTCTTT.

CDR3 loop: CASSYSLAGNTEAFF. In nucleotides, the CDR3 is TGTGCCAGCAGTTACTCTTTGGCGGGGAACACTGAAGCTTTCTTT. This sequence joins TRBV6-5 and TRBJ1-1; D is undetermined. The germline CDR1 and CDR2 sequences are MNHEY and SVGAGI. Trimming shortened V by 0 bases and J by 1 base, and 9 bases separated the two germline ends. The CDR3 runs 15 residues.